The entry below describes one T cell receptor (beta chain). As yet, its antigen is unknown. The study left out patients who had uncontrolled infection, other autoimmune disease, pregnancy or lactation. The CDR3 regions of TCR beta were amplified from RNA transcripts. Carried out on the TCR CDR3, a first-round RT-PCR used the HTBI primer set. MiXCR was run by TCRdb on the multiplex PCR reads, yielding one entry per CDR3 protein. The table lists hundreds of thousands of distinct CDR3 sequences, 14% to 15% of them singletons. The entry originates in a study of T cells in Graves' hyperthyroidism and ophthalmopathy. Study findings and constraints: A 13 V-J model separated ophthalmopathy from stable hyperthyroidism.

This CDR3 spans 15 amino acids. Germline V gene lookup returns CDR1 MNHEY and CDR2 SMNVEV (reference sequence). The junction had 8 bases not matched to a gene; V was cut back by 10 bases and J by 5 bases. The sequence was obtained from a man between 18 and 35 years old with Graves' ophthalmopathy. The chain links TRBV27 to TRBJ2-1, with 13 nucleotides matching TRBD2. The sequenced sample was blood. CDR3 sequence (DNA): TGTGCCACTACCGCCGGGACTAGCGGGAACAATGAGCAGTTCTTC. It encodes CATTAGTSGNNEQFF.